This entry features one T cell receptor beta chain sequence. Its recognized antigen is unknown. No much larger clone exists at a distance of one base, and base qualities are not known. The data stem from a study of cytomegalovirus exposure and HLA in healthy donors (dated by TCRdb to 2017 to 2019). For context, the study as a whole: According to a later analysis, one platform produced both the roughly 120 validation repertoires and the approximately 670 repertoires of the first cohort. To predict cytomegalovirus infection status, the study combined high-throughput TCR immunosequencing, statistical association of individual TCRs with disease status, and machine learning. The aim of the study was to test whether cataloging public T cell receptors could identify signatures of past pathogen exposure. Besides the first cohort of approximately 710 subjects, a separate validation cohort made up of around 120 different subjects was used. Overall results and qualifications from the work: Subsequent analysis determined that TCRs grouped into clusters in the first cohort also showed a tendency toward co-occurrence across the 120 or so validation repertoires, and roughly 95% of cluster scores exceeded 0. The study listed 150 to 200 TCR beta chains as associated with cytomegalovirus. While some public TCRs were present in many individuals, most TCR sequences turned up only very rarely across donors. The authors suggested that the approach could potentially be generalized to other disease states and immunological phenotypes. The classifier was reported to diagnose cytomegalovirus status with high specificity and sensitivity in both the original cohort and the validation cohort. A few of the identified cytomegalovirus-associated TCR beta chains were confirmed in vitro to be specific for cytomegalovirus antigens. The validation cohort had no HLA typing available for a later analysis, so co-occurrence within that cohort was assessed over all 130 or so repertoires.

Separate from the approximately 700-subject first cohort, the validation cohort of 95 to 150 subjects was the group to which the donors belonged. Libraries came from the immunoSEQ multiplex PCR assay. Per the source publication's procedure: A statistical classification framework was built for diagnosing cytomegalovirus status from the catalog of TCR beta chain sequences. TCRdb limited this immuneACCESS table to in-frame rearrangements with V and J called. A share of clones is missing; checked studies link under half to unresolved V genes, and the rest is unexplained. V, J and clone size are those of that table, while D and trimming were read from the DNA. This sample lists around 140,000 clones; about 94% were detected once. Of the sample, about 2% is held by the ten largest clones. The sequenced material came from PBMCs. The clonotype originates from a man between 18 and 29 years old in good health and CMV-seropositive.

The sequenced DNA: TGTGCCAGCAGTTTAGGGACAGGGACGAACACTGAAGCTTTCTTT. Its protein reads: CASSLGTGTNTEAFF. This chain joins TRBV28 to TRBJ1-1; 9 bases in between match TRBD1. CDR1 and CDR2, per the germline V gene, are MDHEN and SYDVKM. V trim: 2 bases; J trim: 1 base; unmatched bases: 2. Measured from the cysteine to the phenylalanine, the CDR3 is 15 residues long. The kept DNA is CDR3 alone, 45 bases in frame from the first base.